These T cell receptor beta chains were read from a single sample in a study of shared clonotypes between healthy human individuals. Assay: immunoSEQ multiplex PCR; the TCRdb copy retains only in-frame clones and omits some. This table has approximately 2.3 million clones, over 85% appearing once. Material: naive CD4+ T cells from PBMCs. The origin of the receptors is a man younger than 30 in good health. Some clones in this sample may be carry-over from other donors' samples. CDR3s include the opening cysteine and the closing phenylalanine or tryptophan. D genes are given only for firm matches.

J: TRBJ2-1
D: TRBD1
V: TRBV19
DNA: TGTGCCAGTAGTCCCCGGGACAGCTCCTACAATGAGCAGTTCTTC
CDR3: CASSPRDSSYNEQFF

J: TRBJ2-5
D: -
V: TRBV28
DNA: TGTGCCAGCAGTTTTGGGGGGACCCAGTACTTC
CDR3: CASSFGGTQYF

J: TRBJ1-1
D: TRBD1
V: TRBV7-2
DNA: TGTGCCAGCAGCTTAAGACAGGGCACTGAAGCTTTCTTT
CDR3: CASSLRQGTEAFF

J: TRBJ2-1
D: -
V: TRBV29-1
DNA: TGCAGCTCGGGGACGAGCTCCTACAATGAGCAGTTCTTC
CDR3: CSSGTSSYNEQFF

J: TRBJ1-4
D: TRBD1
V: TRBV5-1
DNA: TGCGCCAGCAGCCCATCAGGGGGCACTAATGAAAAACTGTTTTTT
CDR3: CASSPSGGTNEKLFF

J: TRBJ2-1
D: -
V: TRBV2
DNA: TGTGCCAGCAGTGATATTCCGCGGGGAACTACCAATGAGCAGTTCTTC
CDR3: CASSDIPRGTTNEQFF

J: TRBJ1-2
D: TRBD1
V: TRBV18
DNA: TGTGCCAGCTCACCGGAGACAGGGGTCAACTATGGCTACACCTTC
CDR3: CASSPETGVNYGYTF

J: TRBJ2-1
D: TRBD2
V: TRBV5-1
DNA: TGCGCCAGCAGCTTGGCCGGTGCGTCGGGAGGGCTTCGCAATGAGCAGTTCTTC
CDR3: CASSLAGASGGLRNEQFF

J: TRBJ1-1
D: -
V: TRBV6-1
DNA: TGTGCCAGCAGGTGGGTCATGAACACTGAAGCTTTCTTT
CDR3: CASRWVMNTEAFF

J: TRBJ2-3
D: -
V: TRBV7-9
DNA: TGTGCCAGCAGCTTGGGACTCCACACAGATACGCAGTATTTT
CDR3: CASSLGLHTDTQYF

J: TRBJ2-3
D: TRBD1
V: TRBV25-1
DNA: TGTGCCAGCAGAGCTGGACAGGGGCTCAGGGCAGATACGCAGTATTTT
CDR3: CASRAGQGLRADTQYF